Given below is one T cell receptor beta chain in context. The ends lost 0 bases at V and 6 bases at J; junction bases unmatched: 7. From germline, CDR1 is SGHNT and CDR2 YYREEE (reference sequence). The CDR3 contains 16 residues. This sample is drawn from a study of blood T cell repertoires in COVID-19. Study background: Nucleic acid was either cDNA or gDNA, and it came from T cells, B-cell-depleted T cells, or PBMCs.

Profiling relied on immunoSEQ multiplex PCR, and the TCRdb table lists in-frame clones only, not all of them. Found here are 150,000 to 200,000 clones, 75% to 90% of them singletons; the top ten hold approximately 3.3%. The sequenced sample consisted of peripheral blood. This TCR was recovered from a human donor with acute or convalescent COVID-19. The donor label of this sample is uncertain. The genes are TRBV5-4 and TRBJ2-1, with 9 nucleotides matching TRBD2. The CDR3 here is CASSLVGGGVPNEQFF. CDR3 DNA sequence: TGTGCCAGCAGCTTGGTCGGCGGGGGGGTCCCCAATGAGCAGTTCTTC.